The TCR beta chain described here comes from a study of control samples from healthy donors and cancer patients (TCRdb year 2020). Clipping removes 6 bases from V and 8 bases from J, with 8 as the unmatched junction base count. Looking up the germline V gene yields CDR1 KGHDR and CDR2 SFDVKD. From cysteine to phenylalanine, the CDR3 is 13 amino acids long. The retained sequence is limited to the CDR3, 39 bases, with the frame set at the first base. Libraries were built with the immunoSEQ multiplex PCR assay. This immuneACCESS table, as held by TCRdb, lists in-frame sequences with V and J called but not all clones. Of the missing ones, under half trace to an unresolved V gene in checked studies; the others have no known cause. Recorded for this sample are around 40,000 clones; approximately 90% of them occurred a single time. 22% of the sample is taken by the ten largest. As regards this clone: There is no known antigen for this receptor. No base-level quality is on record; no much larger clone is a single base apart.

The sequencing input was PBMCs. The TCR sequence derives from a woman in her 40s with head and neck cancer. The sequence links TRBV24-1 to TRBJ1-2, with 7 bases aligning to TRBD1. The DNA sequence is TGTGCCACCAGTCCGGGACAGTCAAGGGGCTACACCTTC. Translated, it gives CATSPGQSRGYTF.